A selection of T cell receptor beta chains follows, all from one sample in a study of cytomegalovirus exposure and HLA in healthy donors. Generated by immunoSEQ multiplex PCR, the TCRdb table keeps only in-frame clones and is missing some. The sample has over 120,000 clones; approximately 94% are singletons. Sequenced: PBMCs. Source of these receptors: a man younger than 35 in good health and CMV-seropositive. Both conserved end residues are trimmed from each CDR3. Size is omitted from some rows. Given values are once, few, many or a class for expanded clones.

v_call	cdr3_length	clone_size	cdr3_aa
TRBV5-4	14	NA	ASSLVGGSLSGELF
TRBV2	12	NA	ASLGGTSGNTIY
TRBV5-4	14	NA	ASSQDSGRDGEKLF
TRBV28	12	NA	ASSLGAGGESYT
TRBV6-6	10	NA	ASAENTGELF
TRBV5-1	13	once	ASSLRHPEADTQY
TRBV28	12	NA	ASSLAGGPNEQF
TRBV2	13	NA	ASSEEVGGSYEQY
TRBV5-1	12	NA	ASSQGQVNYGYT
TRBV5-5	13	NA	ASSQTGQVNNEQF
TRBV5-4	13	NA	ASSSGTGINQPQH
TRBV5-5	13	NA	ASSSWTSANNEQF
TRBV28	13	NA	ASSSHRALDTEAF
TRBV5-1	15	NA	ASSSYRTSGSDYEQY
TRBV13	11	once	ASSTFPEETQY
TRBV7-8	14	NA	ASSLRSGSGYNEQF
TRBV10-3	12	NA	AISRLAGQETQY
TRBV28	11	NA	ASTNQGADGYT
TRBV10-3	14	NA	AISEPGQGEAGELF
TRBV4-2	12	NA	ASSRTSGNYEQY
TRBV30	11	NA	AWMTSGGYGYT
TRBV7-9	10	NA	ASSDGGNEQF
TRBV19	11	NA	ASSIEVNYGYT
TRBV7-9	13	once	ASSHPDRYNQPQH
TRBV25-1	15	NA	ASSGGTSGRAYNEQF
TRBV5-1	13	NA	ASSLAVGVTDTQY
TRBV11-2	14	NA	ASSRPGGVSYNEQF
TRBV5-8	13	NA	ASSFSGTGDYGYT
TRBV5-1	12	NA	ASSFSGNSYEQY
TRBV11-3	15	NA	ASSDGTSGRAGETQY
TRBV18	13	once	ASSPPGLLNTEAF
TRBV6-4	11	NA	ASSEVRTYEQY
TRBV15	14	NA	ATSRHRGTGNQPQH
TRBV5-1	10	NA	ASSLAGETQY
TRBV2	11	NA	ASSGTMAYEQY